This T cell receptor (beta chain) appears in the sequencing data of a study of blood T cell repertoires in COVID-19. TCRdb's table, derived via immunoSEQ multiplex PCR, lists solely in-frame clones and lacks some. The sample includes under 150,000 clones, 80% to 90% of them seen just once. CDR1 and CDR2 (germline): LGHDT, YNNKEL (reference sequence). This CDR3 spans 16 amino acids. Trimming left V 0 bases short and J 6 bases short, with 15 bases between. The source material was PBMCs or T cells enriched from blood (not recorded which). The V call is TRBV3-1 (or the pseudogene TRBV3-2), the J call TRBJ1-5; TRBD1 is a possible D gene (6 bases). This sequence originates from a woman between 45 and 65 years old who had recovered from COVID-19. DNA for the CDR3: TGTGCCAGCAGCCAAGATTCGGGAGGGGGGGGTCAGCCCCAGCATTTT. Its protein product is CASSQDSGGGGQPQHF.